The 27 T cell receptor beta chains below all came from one sample that was sequenced in a study of blood T cell repertoires in COVID-19. Clones were sequenced by immunoSEQ multiplex PCR, and TCRdb holds only the in-frame ones, with some missing. This sample yields 110,000 or so clones, of which about 80% are seen a single time; about 7.3% belongs to the top ten. Input material: peripheral blood. These receptors came from a woman aged 40 to 50 with acute or convalescent COVID-19.

The gene calls are TRBV12-3 or TRBV12-4 and TRBJ2-2; 7 nucleotides align to TRBD1. Trimming removed 9 bases from V and 5 bases from J; junction bases left unmatched: 6. This CDR3 is built from 13 residues. The CDR3 reads CASKGGWTGELFF. CDR3 bases: TGTGCCAGTAAAGGGGGCTGGACCGGGGAGCTGTTTTTT.

Comments on this clone: Given a much more abundant clone one base away, this may be a read error. The V gene is TRBV19, the J gene TRBJ2-7; TRBD1 is a possible D gene (5 bases). Trimming cost V 11 bases and J 4 bases, with 12 bases left between them. The CDR3 runs 11 residues. The germline V gene has CDR1 LNHDA and CDR2 SQIVND (reference sequence). The CDR3 spells CAGKGIYEQYF. The CDR3 bases are TGTGCCGGAAAGGGGATTTACGAGCAGTACTTC.

The chain joins TRBV7-2 to TRBJ1-2; D gene unclear. This CDR3 contains 14 residues. Looked up from germline, CDR1 is SGHTA and CDR2 is FQGNSA. V was cut by 2 bases and J by 5 bases, with 12 bases left in between. Here the CDR3 reads CASSLFDPGYGYTF. The CDR3 DNA sequence: TGTGCCAGCAGCTTATTCGATCCGGGATATGGCTACACCTTC.

The chain has TRBV19 and TRBJ2-3; 8 nucleotides match TRBD2. CDR3 length: 14 amino acids. V lost 6 bases and J lost 0; bases outside the gene matches: 2. The germline CDR1 and CDR2 sequences are LNHDA and SQIVND (reference sequence). In DNA, the CDR3 is TGTGCCAGTAGGTCTAGCGGGAGCACAGATACGCAGTATTTT. Amino acid sequence: CASRSSGSTDTQYF. Full variable domain (outside the CDR3, taken from reference TRBV19 and TRBJ2-3): DGGITQSPKYLFRKEGQNVTLSCEQNLNHDAMYWYRQDPGQGLRLIYYSQIVNDFQKGDIAEGYSVSREKKESFPLTVTSAQKNPTAFYLCASRSSGSTDTQYFGPGTRLTVL.

A single count supports this clone. The rearrangement joins TRBV5-1 to TRBJ1-1; D gene uncertain. Trimming removed 0 bases from V and 1 base from J, with 7 bases in between. Per germline, CDR1 SGHRS and CDR2 YFSETQ. This CDR3 region has 14 residues. DNA of the CDR3: TGCGCCAGCAGCTTGGGAGGGTCGAACACTGAAGCTTTCTTT. Protein product: CASSLGGSNTEAFF. The whole variable domain, filled in from reference TRBV5-1 and TRBJ1-1, reads KAGVTQTPRYLIKTRGQQVTLSCSPISGHRSVSWYQQTPGQGLQFLFEYFSETQRNKGNFPGRFSGRQFSNSRSEMNVSTLELGDSALYLCASSLGGSNTEAFFGQGTRLTVV.

This chain connects TRBV7-9 to TRBJ2-1; 8 nucleotides line up with TRBD1. CDR3 length: 12 residues. After removal of 6 bases from V and 9 bases from J, the junction contained 4 bases not matched to a gene. Per germline, CDR1 SEHNR and CDR2 FQNEAQ (reference sequence). The CDR3 DNA sequence: TGTGCCAGCAGGGCAGGGGGCGGTGAGCAGTTCTTC. Residues: CASRAGGGEQFF. The full variable domain, its missing parts supplied by reference TRBV7-9 and TRBJ2-1, is DTGVSQNPRHKITKRGQNVTFRCDPISEHNRLYWYRQTLGQGPEFLTYFQNEAQLEKSRLLSDRFSAERPKGSFSTLEIQRTEQGDSAMYLCASRAGGGEQFFGPGTRLTVL.

The rearrangement links TRBV29-1 to TRBJ2-3; possible D gene TRBD1, 5 bases. The V end was cut by 6 bases, the J end by 3 bases, with 22 bases between. Germline V gene sequence: CDR1 SQVTM, CDR2 ANQGSEA. The CDR3 extends over 16 amino acids. This CDR3 is CSVAMHLGVTTDTQYF. In DNA, the CDR3 is TGCAGCGTCGCAATGCACTTAGGGGTAACGACAGATACGCAGTATTTT.

This rearrangement joins TRBV27 to TRBJ2-7, with 7 bases matching TRBD2. With 6 bases clipped from V and 6 bases from J, the junction kept 11 bases outside the gene matches. Looked up from germline, CDR1 is MNHEY and CDR2 is SMNVEV (reference sequence). This CDR3 is 14 amino acids long. DNA of the CDR3: TGTGCCAGCAGATTGGGGACTGAGCGGGGCGAGCAGTACTTC. Residues: CASRLGTERGEQYF.

The chain recombines TRBV2 with TRBJ1-2; D possibly corresponds to TRBD1 (6 bases). The CDR3 runs to 12 residues. Germline lookup yields CDR1 SNHLY and CDR2 FYNNEI. Trimming left V 7 bases short and J 5 bases short, with 11 bases between. Written as DNA, the CDR3 is TGTGCCAGCACTGTCAGGGGATATGGCTACACCTTC. It specifies CASTVRGYGYTF. Drawing the rest from reference TRBV2 and TRBJ1-2, the complete variable domain is EPEVTQTPSHQVTQMGQEVILRCVPISNHLYFYWYRQILGQKVEFLVSFYNNEISEKSEIFDDQFSVERPDGSNFTLKIRSTKLEDSAMYFCASTVRGYGYTFGSGTRLTVV.

The chain combines TRBV12-3 or TRBV12-4 with TRBJ2-5, with D perhaps matching TRBD2 (5 bases). CDR3 length: 13 residues. Trimming shortened V by 5 bases and J by 7 bases, and 14 bases separated the two germline ends. The chain's CDR3 is CASSLDTRGTQYF. Here the CDR3 DNA reads TGTGCCAGCAGTCTCGACACCCGGGGGACCCAGTACTTC.

V gene TRBV6-5 combines with J gene TRBJ1-6; a possible D gene is TRBD1 (6 bases). With 6 bases removed from V and 10 bases from J, the gap between germline ends came to 13 bases. The germline V gene has CDR1 MNHEY and CDR2 SVGAGI. CDR3 length: 13 amino acids. The chain's CDR3 is CASRLTGNSPLHF. As DNA, the CDR3 is TGTGCCAGCAGACTTACAGGGAACTCACCCCTCCACTTT.

The chain uses TRBV5-1 and TRBJ2-1; 8 bases match TRBD2. Germline V gene sequence: CDR1 SGHRS, CDR2 YFSETQ. Trimming removed 5 bases from V and 2 bases from J; junction bases left unmatched: 6. This CDR3 contains 15 residues. CDR3 region: CASSPVAGPYNEQFF. For the CDR3, the DNA is TGCGCCAGCAGTCCGGTAGCGGGGCCCTACAATGAGCAGTTCTTC.

The rearrangement joins TRBV5-1 to TRBJ2-7, with 10 positions matching TRBD1. In germline, CDR1 is SGHRS, CDR2 YFSETQ. After removal of 0 bases from V and 2 bases from J, the junction contained 2 bases not matched to a gene. This CDR3 is 15 amino acids long. CDR3 coding DNA: TGCGCCAGCAGCTTGGGGGGGACAGGGGCCTACGAGCAGTACTTC. Its translation: CASSLGGTGAYEQYF.

The chain has TRBV29-1 and TRBJ2-7; 9 bases map to TRBD1. In germline, CDR1 is SQVTM, CDR2 ANQGSEA. This CDR3 has 13 residues. V lost 3 bases and J lost 7; bases outside the gene matches: 7. CDR3 bases: TGCAGCGTTGACCCACAGGGGGCTGGAGAGCAGTACTTC. It specifies CSVDPQGAGEQYF.

Points on this clone: Sequence at one end of the junction differs from germline and may be a read error. The CDR3 nucleotides read TGTGTCAGCAGCTTATCCGGACAGGTTACCGGGGAGCTGTTTTTT. Translation: CVSSLSGQVTGELFF. The chain recombines TRBV11-3 with TRBJ2-2; 7 nucleotides line up with TRBD1. The CDR3 is made up of 15 amino acids. The germline V gene has CDR1 SGHNT and CDR2 YENEEA.

The rearrangement uses TRBV6-5 and TRBJ2-4, with D unclear. V gave up 7 bases and J gave up 8 bases, with 18 bases separating them. CDR3 length: 14 amino acids. Germline assignment: CDR1 MNHEY and CDR2 SVGAGI. CDR3 coding DNA: TGTGCCAGCACCTTCGGAGAGGAACGAGACATTCAGTACTTC. Translated, it gives CASTFGEERDIQYF.

The gene calls are TRBV12-3 or TRBV12-4 and TRBJ1-1, with D perhaps matching TRBD1 (6 bases). The CDR3 length is 13 residues. Trimming removed 7 bases at V and 1 base at J, with 10 bases between. The CDR3 region is CASNKQGNTEAFF. Here the CDR3 DNA reads TGTGCCAGCAACAAACAGGGGAACACTGAAGCTTTCTTT.

A single count supports this clone. DNA of the CDR3: TGTGCCAGCAGTCGCCGGGGGACAGGAACCTACGAGCAGTACTTC. It specifies CASSRRGTGTYEQYF. The chain links TRBV6-2 or TRBV6-3 to TRBJ2-7, with TRBD1 matching 8 bases. In germline, CDR1 is MNHEY, CDR2 SVGEGT. J gave up 2 bases and V 5 bases, and 8 bases lay outside the gene matches. The CDR3 contains 15 residues.

The rearrangement uses TRBV5-1 and TRBJ2-2; D is perhaps TRBD1 (5 bases). The V end lost 4 bases, the J end lost 4 bases, and 17 bases lay between the germline ends. CDR3 length equals 16 residues. Germline CDR1 SGHRS, CDR2 YFSETQ. In DNA form, the CDR3 reads TGCGCCAGCAGCCCGTCACAGGTTAGGGGCACCGGGGAGCTGTTTTTT. Protein product: CASSPSQVRGTGELFF.

The V call is TRBV12-3 or TRBV12-4, the J call TRBJ2-1; no clear D gene. With 5 bases removed from V and 7 bases from J, the gap between germline ends came to 9 bases. The CDR3 loop spans 12 amino acids. The CDR3 sequence: CASSKSRNEQFF. The CDR3 coding sequence is TGTGCCAGCAGTAAGAGTAGAAATGAGCAGTTCTTC.

This chain links TRBV5-1 with TRBJ1-1; D perhaps matches TRBD1 (5 bases). CDR3 size: 13 residues. With 4 bases removed from V and 3 bases from J, the gap between germline ends came to 10 bases. Germline V gene lookup returns CDR1 SGHRS and CDR2 YFSETQ. The CDR3 nucleotides are TGCGCCAGCAGCCTCGAACAGGACACTGAAGCTTTCTTT. It specifies CASSLEQDTEAFF.

The chain has TRBV7-9 and TRBJ1-2; 9 nucleotides line up with TRBD1. The CDR3 loop spans 14 amino acids. Trimming cost V 1 base and J 8 bases; bases outside gene matches: 5. The V gene's germline CDR1 is SEHNR and CDR2 FQNEAQ (reference sequence). The CDR3 is CASSLEGTGLGYTF. In DNA form, the CDR3 reads TGTGCCAGCAGCTTAGAGGGGACAGGGTTAGGCTACACCTTC. The full variable domain, completed using reference TRBV7-9 and TRBJ1-2, is DTGVSQNPRHKITKRGQNVTFRCDPISEHNRLYWYRQTLGQGPEFLTYFQNEAQLEKSRLLSDRFSAERPKGSFSTLEIQRTEQGDSAMYLCASSLEGTGLGYTFGSGTRLTVV.

The genes are TRBV2 and TRBJ1-3; D ambiguous. The CDR3 is 15 residues long. Germline V gives CDR1 SNHLY, CDR2 FYNNEI. V was cut by 4 bases and J by 7 bases, with 17 bases left in between. CDR3 DNA: TGTGCCAGCAGTGTAAGGCGGGTCGACGCTAACACCATATATTTT. It specifies CASSVRRVDANTIYF. The full variable domain, its missing parts supplied by reference TRBV2 and TRBJ1-3, is EPEVTQTPSHQVTQMGQEVILRCVPISNHLYFYWYRQILGQKVEFLVSFYNNEISEKSEIFDDQFSVERPDGSNFTLKIRSTKLEDSAMYFCASSVRRVDANTIYFGEGSWLTVV.

V gene TRBV6-1 combines with J gene TRBJ2-7; TRBD2 might be the D (6 bases). Germline assignment: CDR1 MNHNS and CDR2 SASEGT. Trimming pared 0 bases from V and 4 bases from J, leaving 16 bases between. This CDR3 spans 16 amino acids. CDR3 in DNA: TGTGCCAGCAGTGAAGCCTTTGTTCGGGGGTGGTACGAGCAGTACTTC. Translating gives CASSEAFVRGWYEQYF.

This sequence joins TRBV30 and TRBJ2-1; the D gene is possibly TRBD2 (5 bases). The CDR3 spans 14 residues. Trimming cost V 3 bases and J 3 bases, with 12 bases left between them. Germline V CDR1 and CDR2: GTSNPN, SVGIG (reference sequence). The DNA of the CDR3 is TGTGCCTGGAGGCCCGGGATCTACTACAATGAGCAGTTCTTC. As protein: CAWRPGIYYNEQFF. Together with reference TRBV30 and TRBJ2-1, the CDR3 gives the full variable domain: SQTIHQWPATLVQPVGSPLSLECTVEGTSNPNLYWYRQAAGRGLQLLFYSVGIGQISSEVPQNLSASRPQDRQFILSSKKLLLSDSGFYLCAWRPGIYYNEQFFGPGTRLTVL.

This chain uses TRBV18 with TRBJ1-1, with TRBD1 matching 7 bases. After removal of 2 bases from V and 1 base from J, the junction contained 10 bases not matched to a gene. The CDR3 has 17 amino acids. The germline CDR1 and CDR2 sequences are KGHSH and LQKENI. The CDR3 sequence: CASSPKISQGRNTEAFF. In DNA, the CDR3 is TGTGCCAGCTCACCAAAAATTTCACAGGGGAGGAACACTGAAGCTTTCTTT.

This clone has just one count. This chain connects TRBV5-6 to TRBJ2-1; D perhaps matches TRBD1 (6 bases). The CDR3 consists of 13 residues. Between the trimmed V and J ends, which lost 0 bases and 10 bases, there was a span of 11 bases. The germline CDR1 and CDR2 sequences are SGHDT and YYEEEE. CDR3 in amino acids: CASSLEGHLEQFF. The DNA for the CDR3 is TGTGCCAGCAGCTTGGAGGGACACCTCGAGCAGTTCTTC. The variable domain in full, completed from reference TRBV5-6 and TRBJ2-1, reads DAGVTQSPTHLIKTRGQQVTLRCSPKSGHDTVSWYQQALGQGPQFIFQYYEEEERQRGNFPDRFSGHQFPNYSSELNVNALLLGDSALYLCASSLEGHLEQFFGPGTRLTVL.